This T cell receptor beta chain was profiled in a study of blood T cell repertoires in COVID-19. Study context: Sources were T cells, B-cell-depleted T cells, or PBMCs; the material itself was cDNA or gDNA.

Some clones are missing from TCRdb's copy, which holds only in-frame ones; the method was immunoSEQ multiplex PCR. Among a few hundred thousand clones listed, roughly 87% were seen once. This clone was found once. This same CDR3 is encoded by further DNA sequences in the sample. The receptor was isolated from a man in his late teens or twenties with active or convalescent COVID-19. What was sequenced was peripheral blood.

CDR3 residues: CASSSLGGGNQPQHF. The CDR3 nucleotides read TGTGCCAGCAGCTCCCTAGGGGGGGGGAACCAGCCCCAGCATTTT. This rearrangement joins TRBV7-2 to TRBJ1-5; the D gene is possibly TRBD1 (6 bases). From germline, CDR1 is SGHTA and CDR2 FQGNSA. The CDR3 is made up of 15 amino acids. V was trimmed by 4 bases and J by 7 bases, leaving 17 bases between them.